Presented here are 18 T cell receptor beta chains from one specimen sequenced in a study of T cell responses to AZD1222 COVID-19 vaccine. Only in-frame clones appear in the TCRdb table, and some are missing; sequencing was by immunoSEQ multiplex PCR. This sample has more than 250,000 clones, with over 85% found just once. The sequenced sample was peripheral blood, obtained on day 0 of AZD1222 vaccination. The receptors stem from an adult in good health.

The chain couples TRBV29-1 to TRBJ1-1; possibly TRBD1 for D (5 bases). V shed 3 bases and J shed 5 bases, with 10 bases lying between them. This CDR3 comprises 12 residues. Germline-derived CDR1 and CDR2 are SQVTM and ANQGSEA. CDR3 bases: TGCAGCGTTGACGTGCAGGGAACTGAAGCTTTCTTT. The encoded protein is CSVDVQGTEAFF.

V usage is TRBV7-8 and J usage is TRBJ1-5; D possibly corresponds to TRBD1 (6 bases). Trimming took 4 bases from V and 2 from J, leaving 9 bases between them. The CDR3 totals 14 residues. CDR1 and CDR2 from the germline V gene are SGHVS and FQNEAQ. The chain's CDR3 is CASSSNRGNQPQHF. CDR3 DNA: TGTGCCAGCAGCTCTAACAGGGGCAATCAGCCCCAGCATTTT.

This clone was seen a handful of times. The same CDR3 is also encoded by other DNA sequences in this sample. This chain links TRBV3-1 (or the pseudogene TRBV3-2) with TRBJ1-2; D not resolved. The CDR3 contains 12 residues. Germline CDR1 is LGHDT and CDR2 is YNNKEL (reference sequence). Trimming stripped 3 bases from V and 2 bases from J, with 4 bases between. The CDR3 sequence: CASSQANYGYTF. In DNA, the CDR3 is TGTGCCAGCAGCCAGGCAAACTATGGCTACACCTTC.

V usage is TRBV2 and J usage is TRBJ1-3, with D tentatively TRBD1 (5 bases). V was cut by 5 bases and J by 8 bases, with 10 bases left in between. CDR3 length equals 12 residues. From germline, CDR1 is SNHLY and CDR2 FYNNEI. Here the CDR3 DNA reads TGTGCCAGCAGTTTCTCGGGGGACACCATATATTTT. The encoded protein is CASSFSGDTIYF.

The genes are TRBV27 and TRBJ2-1, with D possibly being TRBD1 or TRBD2 (6 bases each). The V end was cut by 2 bases, the J end by 5 bases, with 16 bases between. Germline values: CDR1 MNHEY, CDR2 SMNVEV (reference sequence). This CDR3 has 16 residues. The CDR3 nucleotides are TGTGCCAGCAGTTTAATAGGGGGGATCCATGACAATGAGCAGTTCTTC. It codes for CASSLIGGIHDNEQFF.

The chain is built from TRBV25-1 and TRBJ2-5; a weak D match, TRBD2 (5 bases). Germline CDR1 MGHDK, CDR2 SYGVNS. Trimming removed 2 bases from V and 5 bases from J, with 18 bases in between. The CDR3 has 16 residues. The CDR3 sequence is CASSEHRPSPGETQYF. The CDR3 DNA is TGTGCCAGCAGTGAACACCGACCAAGTCCGGGGGAGACCCAGTACTTC.

V gene TRBV5-6 combines with J gene TRBJ2-7; TRBD1 matches at 10 bases. CDR1 and CDR2 from the germline V gene are SGHDT and YYEEEE. V lost 4 bases and J lost 1; bases outside the gene matches: 5. CDR3 length: 15 residues. The CDR3 is CASSTPGQGSYEQYF. CDR3 nucleotides: TGTGCCAGCAGCACGCCGGGACAGGGGTCCTACGAGCAGTACTTC. The complete variable domain, with remaining parts taken from reference TRBV5-6 and TRBJ2-7, reads DAGVTQSPTHLIKTRGQQVTLRCSPKSGHDTVSWYQQALGQGPQFIFQYYEEEERQRGNFPDRFSGHQFPNYSSELNVNALLLGDSALYLCASSTPGQGSYEQYFGPGTRLTVT.

The rearrangement links TRBV2 to TRBJ2-2; D might be TRBD1 (5 bases). The CDR3 has 15 residues. V was pared by 3 bases and J by 6 bases, with 14 bases between. CDR1 and CDR2 from the germline V gene are SNHLY and FYNNEI. For the CDR3, the DNA is TGTGCCAGCAGTGACAGACAGCCTAACGCCGGGGAGCTGTTTTTT. Translated: CASSDRQPNAGELFF.

The chain joins TRBV18 to TRBJ1-2; TRBD1 is a possible D gene (5 bases). V lost 3 bases, J lost 6 bases, and 14 bases lay in between. The CDR3 spans 14 residues. Germline assignment: CDR1 KGHSH and CDR2 LQKENI. The CDR3 DNA is TGTGCCAGCTCACCTCAGGAGGGACTAGATGGCTACACCTTC. It translates to CASSPQEGLDGYTF.

The chain links TRBV7-2 to TRBJ1-1; D is unresolved. The ends were cut back, 6 bases at V and 3 bases at J, with 5 bases in the middle. The CDR3 spans 11 residues. The germline gives CDR1 SGHTA, CDR2 FQGNSA. The CDR3 sequence: CASRFDTEAFF. CDR3 DNA sequence: TGTGCCAGCAGGTTCGACACTGAAGCTTTCTTT.

V gene TRBV5-5 combines with J gene TRBJ1-1, with D perhaps matching TRBD1 (5 bases). CDR3 size: 15 residues. Germline CDR1 is SGHKS and CDR2 is YYEKEE (reference sequence). Deletions cut 0 bases from V and 3 bases from J, with 12 bases between. The CDR3 DNA follows: TGTGCCAGCAGCTTGGGGACACAGAGGGACACTGAAGCTTTCTTT. Residues: CASSLGTQRDTEAFF.

J is TRBJ2-7 and V is TRBV4-1; D may be TRBD1 (5 bases). Germline CDR1 and CDR2: MGHRA and YSYEKL. V lost 6 bases, J lost 1 base, and 7 bases lay in between. This CDR3 is 12 amino acids long. CDR3 nucleotide sequence: TGCGCCAGCAGTACAGGATCCTACGAGCAGTACTTC. Its protein product is CASSTGSYEQYF.

The rearrangement uses TRBV7-9 and TRBJ2-2, with D maybe TRBD1 (6 bases). Germline-derived CDR1 and CDR2 are SEHNR and FQNEAQ (reference sequence). CDR3 size: 15 residues. Trimming removed 2 bases from V and 0 bases from J, with 7 bases in between. CDR3 region: CASSLRTANTGELFF. In DNA, the CDR3 is TGTGCCAGCAGCTTACGGACAGCGAACACCGGGGAGCTGTTTTTT.

The genes are TRBV5-1 and TRBJ1-4; possibly TRBD1 for D (5 bases). CDR1 and CDR2 (germline): SGHRS, YFSETQ. The CDR3 consists of 14 residues. Between the trimmed V and J ends, which lost 0 bases and 8 bases, there was a span of 11 bases. CDR3 coding DNA: TGCGCCAGCAGCTTGGTGCGGGGGGGAGAAAAACTGTTTTTT. This translates into CASSLVRGGEKLFF.

The chain links TRBV5-5 to TRBJ2-5; a weak D match, TRBD2 (5 bases). V dropped 2 bases and J dropped 2 bases, with 16 bases sitting between them. Germline-derived CDR1 and CDR2 are SGHKS and YYEKEE (reference sequence). CDR3 size: 16 residues. CDR3: CASSLTAVRGQETQYF. The CDR3 DNA sequence: TGTGCCAGCAGCTTAACTGCTGTCCGAGGGCAAGAGACCCAGTACTTC.

J is TRBJ1-2 and V is TRBV6-2 or TRBV6-3; the match to TRBD1 covers 9 bases. Germline CDR1 MNHEY, CDR2 SVGEGT. Germline trimming cut 0 bases from V and 4 bases from J; bases unmatched to any gene: 0. The CDR3 is 14 residues long. CDR3 sequence reads: CASSYSDRGYGYTF. The CDR3 DNA is TGTGCCAGCAGTTACTCGGACAGGGGCTATGGCTACACCTTC.

This clone showed up just once. The gene calls are TRBV19 and TRBJ1-1; 8 nucleotides match TRBD1. CDR1 is LNHDA and CDR2 is SQIVND in the germline V gene (reference sequence). The CDR3 length is 15 residues. V lost 0 bases, J lost 6 bases, and 6 bases stayed unmatched. The CDR3 protein is CASSIEARGLAEAFF. In nucleotides, the CDR3 is TGTGCCAGTAGTATAGAGGCCAGGGGGCTCGCTGAAGCTTTCTTT.

The chain couples TRBV28 to TRBJ2-7; D is possibly TRBD2 (6 bases). CDR3 length equals 11 residues. Trimming took off 8 bases at V and 3 bases at J, with 8 bases between the two ends. Germline CDR1 reads MDHEN; CDR2 reads SYDVKM. DNA of the CDR3: TGTGCCAGCGGAGGGAACTACGAGCAGTACTTC. Its protein product is CASGGNYEQYF.